Below are 8 T cell receptor beta chains sequenced from a single sample in a study of regulatory T cells in long-lasting Graves disease. Time point meaning: persistent/refractory GD, antithyroid drugs over 5 years with positive TRAb. The TCR library was made from RNA that had been extracted from PBMCs in TRIzol. Investigators prepared the TCR beta libraries by applying iRepertoire HTBI primers and Arm-PCR of CDR3 regions. MiXCR, run by TCRdb on the multiplex PCR reads, gives a single entry per CDR3 protein. The sample records 300,000 to 350,000 distinct CDR3 sequences, 15% to 20% being singletons. The sequencing here drew on peripheral blood mononuclear cells (PBMCs), taken when the disease was refractory, from a patient treated with antithyroid drugs. The receptors were gathered from a female donor with Graves disease.

This chain links TRBV19 with TRBJ1-2; 7 bases are shared with TRBD1. V was pared by 8 bases and J by 5 bases, with 8 bases of the junction left unmatched. CDR1 LNHDA and CDR2 SQIVND come from the germline V gene (reference sequence). The CDR3 sequence is 13 residues long. As DNA, the CDR3 is TGTGCCAGTGGGGACAGTCTGTGGTATGGCTACACCTTC. Its protein is CASGDSLWYGYTF.

In this sample, this clonotype turned up many times. CDR3 sequence: CASSLGPTGDGSPLHF. The CDR3 DNA reads as TGCGCCAGCAGCTTGGGGCCGACTGGGGACGGTTCACCCCTCCACTTT. The genes are TRBV5-1 and TRBJ1-6, with a possible D match to TRBD1 (5 bases). The CDR3 length is 16 residues. Germline CDR1 reads SGHRS; CDR2 reads YFSETQ. The V and J ends lost 0 bases and 9 bases respectively, with 16 bases between them.

This clonotype was counted a few times. The chain employs TRBV20-1 and TRBJ2-4; D remains unclear. V lost 6 bases and J 4 bases, leaving 19 bases between the germline ends. Germline V gene sequence: CDR1 DFQATT, CDR2 SNEGSKA (reference sequence). This CDR3 has 15 residues. CDR3 nucleotide sequence: TGCAGTGCCCCGCCGCCCCTGTTTGTTAAAAACATTCAGTACTTC. Encoded protein: CSAPPPLFVKNIQYF.

This clonotype has at least ten counts. The chain combines TRBV14 with TRBJ2-5, with TRBD2 matching over 7 bases. The CDR3 is 17 amino acids. Losses at the gene ends were 1 base for V and 5 bases for J; bases not matched to a gene: 13. Germline-derived CDR1 and CDR2 are SGHDN and FVKESK. CDR3 in amino acids: CASSQGLADWRWETQYF. In DNA, the CDR3 is TGTGCCAGCAGCCAAGGCCTAGCGGACTGGCGGTGGGAGACCCAGTACTTC.

The J gene is TRBJ2-1, the V gene TRBV28, with 7 positions matching TRBD2. The CDR3 totals 15 residues. The germline V gene has CDR1 MDHEN and CDR2 SYDVKM. J lost 9 bases, V lost 3 bases, and 11 bases had no gene match. Written as DNA, the CDR3 is TGTGCCAGCAGTTTGGGAGGGAGCCGTAGAGGTGAGCAGTTCTTC. Translation: CASSLGGSRRGEQFF.

The chain has TRBV4-1 and TRBJ2-4, with D maybe TRBD1 (5 bases). The V end was cut by 2 bases, the J end by 5 bases, with 7 bases between. CDR1 and CDR2 (germline): MGHRA, YSYEKL. The length of the CDR3 is 13 residues. CDR3 residues: CASSQLTENIQYF. The DNA of the CDR3 is TGCGCCAGCAGCCAACTGACAGAAAACATTCAGTACTTC.

This clonotype has a handful of counts. The genes are TRBV10-3 and TRBJ1-6; the D gene is possibly TRBD1 (5 bases). This CDR3 has 15 residues. Germline loops: CDR1 ENHRY, CDR2 SYGVKD. Trimming pared 8 bases from V and 4 bases from J, leaving 15 bases between. CDR3 nucleotides: TGTGCCATCGGACCGCCGGGGCAGTATAATTCACCCCTCCACTTT. Its protein product is CAIGPPGQYNSPLHF.

This chain links TRBV11-2 with TRBJ1-5, with 9 bases that match TRBD1. The V and J ends lost 5 bases and 5 bases, in that order; junction bases with no gene match: 7. Germline assignment: CDR1 SGHAT and CDR2 FQNNGV. The length of the CDR3 is 15 residues. CDR3 DNA sequence: TGTGCCAGCAGCGTACAGGGGGCTCGGGATCAGCCCCAGCATTTT. Translated: CASSVQGARDQPQHF.